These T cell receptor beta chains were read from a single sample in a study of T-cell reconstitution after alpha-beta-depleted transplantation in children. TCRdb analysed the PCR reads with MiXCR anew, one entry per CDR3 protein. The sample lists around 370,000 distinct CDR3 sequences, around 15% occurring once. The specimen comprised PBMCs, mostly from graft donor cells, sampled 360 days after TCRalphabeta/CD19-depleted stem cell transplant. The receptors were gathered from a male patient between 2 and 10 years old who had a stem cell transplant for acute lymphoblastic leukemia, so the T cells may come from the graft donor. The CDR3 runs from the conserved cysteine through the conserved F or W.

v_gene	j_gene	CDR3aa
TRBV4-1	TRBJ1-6	CASSQEGQGNSPLHF
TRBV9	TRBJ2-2	CASSPGGRHTGELFF
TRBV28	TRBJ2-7	CASSLGAGGGPLPYEQYF
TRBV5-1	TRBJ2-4	CASSPTAAKNIQYF
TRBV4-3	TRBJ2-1	CASSQVWRPNNEQFF
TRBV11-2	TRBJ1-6	CASSFRVMDSPLHF
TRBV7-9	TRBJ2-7	CASSLVPWTGGFDEQYF
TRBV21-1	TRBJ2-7	CASTEPTSGLAYEQYF
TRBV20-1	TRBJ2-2	CSARRTGELFF
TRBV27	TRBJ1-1	CASLRDRGMTEAFF
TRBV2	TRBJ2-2	CATIDSRQGEVTGELFF
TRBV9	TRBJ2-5	CASSERLAGAGETQYF
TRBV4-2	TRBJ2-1	CASSQDWALVSEQFF
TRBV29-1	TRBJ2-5	CSAYRGQETQYF
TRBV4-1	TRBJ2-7	CASSQEVTGGDEQYF
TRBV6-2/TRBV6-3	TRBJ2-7	CASSYPPSGMFYEQYF
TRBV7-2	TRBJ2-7	CASSFVAELGEQYF
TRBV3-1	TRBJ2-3	CASSQDSRLAGGPLTDTQYF
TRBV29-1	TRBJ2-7	CSVTLRGPRYEQYF
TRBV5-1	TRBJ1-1	CASSRTGQNTEAFF
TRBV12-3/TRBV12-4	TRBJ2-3	CASKFSFSTDTQYF
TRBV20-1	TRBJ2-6	CSVPYSGANVLTF
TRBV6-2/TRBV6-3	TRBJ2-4	CASSALAGYTWGYF
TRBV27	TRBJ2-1	CASSLSGGVLAGGDEQFF
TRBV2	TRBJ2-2	CASSELWREPVNTGELFF
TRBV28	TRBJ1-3	CASSFTGAGNTIYF
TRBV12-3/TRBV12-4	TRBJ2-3	CASSFPAGVPDTQYF
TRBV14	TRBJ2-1	CASSPTGQYNEQFF
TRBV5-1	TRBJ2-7	CASSGGQSSSYEQYF
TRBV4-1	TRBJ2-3	CASSQDVAGGFTDTQYF
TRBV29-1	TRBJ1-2	CSVDGPGAQLGYTF
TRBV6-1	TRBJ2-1	CASRRPGPIPYNEQFF
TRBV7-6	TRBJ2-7	CASSLAANRDRYYEQYF
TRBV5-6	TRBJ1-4	CASTSIIDEKLFF
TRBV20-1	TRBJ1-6	CSARRDNSPLHF
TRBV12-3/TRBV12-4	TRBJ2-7	CASSLDRAAYEQYF
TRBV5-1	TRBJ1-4	CASNKRGLFF
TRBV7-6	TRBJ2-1	CASSLVVSGGRNEQFF
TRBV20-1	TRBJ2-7	CSASPLGEGANEQYF
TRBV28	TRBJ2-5	CASSLWTKETQYF
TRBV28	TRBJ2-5	CASRTSGRGETQYF
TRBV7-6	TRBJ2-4	CASSPGQVGVNIQYF
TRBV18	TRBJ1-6	CASSPVWDNSPLHF
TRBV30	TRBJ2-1	CAWIRGPYNEQFF
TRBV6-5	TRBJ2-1	CASSYSKASWGNNEQFF
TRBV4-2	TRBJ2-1	CASSQGSVANEQFF
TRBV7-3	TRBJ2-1	CASSLTGDNEQFF
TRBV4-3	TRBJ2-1	CASSQAPASGRNEQFF
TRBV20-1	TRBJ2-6	CSAKQGAGANVLTF
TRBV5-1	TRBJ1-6	CASSLVTTGGTSPLHF
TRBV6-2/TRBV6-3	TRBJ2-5	CASSPDRTLQETQYF
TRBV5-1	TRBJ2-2	CASNTGIPAGELFF
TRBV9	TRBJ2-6	CASSTRTSGSGGANVLTF
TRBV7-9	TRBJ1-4	CASSSRTGTNEKLFF
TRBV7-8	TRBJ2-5	CASSSLGPGVRETQYF
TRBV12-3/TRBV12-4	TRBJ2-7	CASSVTGRPYEQYF
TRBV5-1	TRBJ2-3	CASSLGRAGTWPDTQYF